The 12 T cell receptor beta chains below all came from one sample that was sequenced in a study of T-cell reconstitution after alpha-beta-depleted transplantation in children. Unique molecular identifiers featured in how the TCRbeta library was prepared. TCRdb re-called the PCR reads with MiXCR, one entry per CDR3 protein. The data hold 450,000 to 600,000 distinct CDR3 sequences, with over 10% observed a single time. Sequenced here: PBMCs, mostly from graft donor cells, sampled 360 days after TCRalphabeta/CD19-depleted stem cell transplant. These receptors originate from a male patient younger than 18 who had a stem cell transplant for acute myeloid leukemia, so the T cells may come from the graft donor.

This clonotype was detected only a few times. The chain joins TRBV28 to TRBJ2-7, with 8 bases fitting TRBD1. CDR1 is MDHEN, CDR2 SYDVKM, per germline. The CDR3 sequence is 13 residues long. The CDR3: CGTIRTGNYEQYF. The CDR3 nucleotides read TGTGGTACAATAAGGACAGGGAATTACGAGCAGTACTTC.

This clonotype was picked up one time. The chain combines TRBV20-1 with TRBJ2-1; TRBD2 aligns across 10 bases. The germline CDR1 and CDR2 sequences are DFQATT and SNEGSKA (reference sequence). There are 18 residues in the CDR3. The CDR3 loop reads CCPLGLAGAWGSYNEQFF. Written as DNA, the CDR3 is TGCTGCCCTTTGGGGCTAGCGGGAGCATGGGGCTCCTACAATGAGCAGTTCTTC.

For this clonotype: One end of the junction fails to match germline, which may point to a read error. The chain joins TRBV28 to TRBJ2-1; 8 bases are a match to TRBD2. This CDR3 is 16 amino acids long. The germline CDR1 and CDR2 sequences are MDHEN and SYDVKM. The CDR3 loop reads CVSSLFPLAGSNEQFF. CDR3 sequence (DNA): TGTGTCAGCAGTTTATTCCCCCTAGCGGGTTCCAATGAGCAGTTCTTC.

This clonotype appeared a few times. The chain combines TRBV7-6 with TRBJ2-3, with D possibly matching TRBD1 (6 bases). Trimming pared 1 base from V and 3 bases from J, leaving 14 bases between. Germline CDR1 reads SGHVS; CDR2 reads FNYEAQ. The CDR3 length is 16 residues. The DNA of the CDR3 is TGTGCCAGCAGCTTAGGGACAGCCGCCCGGACAGATACGCAGTATTTT. It specifies CASSLGTAARTDTQYF.

The V and J genes are TRBV9 and TRBJ2-1, with D possibly matching TRBD2 (6 bases). Per the germline V gene, CDR1 is SGDLS and CDR2 is YYNGEE. V dropped 0 bases and J dropped 10 bases, with 11 bases sitting between them. The CDR3 has 13 amino acids. The CDR3 here is CASSVELASEQFF. In nucleotides, the CDR3 is TGTGCCAGCAGCGTAGAACTAGCCAGCGAGCAGTTCTTC.

This clonotype was found a few times. The chain is built from TRBV10-3 and TRBJ2-1; 7 nucleotides line up with TRBD2. Germline-derived CDR1 and CDR2 are ENHRY and SYGVKD. This CDR3 region has 13 residues. With V trimmed by 8 bases and J by 0 bases, 1 base remained unmatched. CDR3 amino acids: CAIGRGSYNEQFF. For the CDR3, the DNA is TGTGCCATCGGGAGGGGCTCCTACAATGAGCAGTTCTTC.

The chain employs TRBV29-1 and TRBJ2-1; D could derive from TRBD1 or TRBD2 (6 bases each). The CDR3 consists of 17 residues. Germline values: CDR1 SQVTM, CDR2 ANQGSEA. V lost 8 bases to trimming and J lost 4 bases, with 27 bases between them. The CDR3 loop is CSPEGGGMGGTYNEQFF. The DNA of the CDR3 is TGCAGCCCTGAGGGGGGTGGGATGGGGGGAACATACAATGAGCAGTTCTTC.

This clonotype was seen repeatedly, ten times or more. This chain uses TRBV28 with TRBJ2-2, with D uncertain. V dropped 5 bases and J dropped 3 bases, with 13 bases sitting between them. Germline CDR1 MDHEN, CDR2 SYDVKM. This CDR3 has 15 amino acids. CDR3 bases: TGTGCCAGCAGTCCCCCCCCGGCTTACACCGGGGAGCTGTTTTTT. It is translated as CASSPPPAYTGELFF. The variable domain in full, completed from reference TRBV28 and TRBJ2-2, reads DVKVTQSSRYLVKRTGEKVFLECVQDMDHENMFWYRQDPGLGLRLIYFSYDVKMKEKGDIPEGYSVSREKKERFSLILESASTNQTSMYLCASSPPPAYTGELFFGEGSRLTVL.

This clonotype showed up just a few times. This chain joins TRBV7-6 and TRBJ2-7; the match to TRBD1 covers 7 bases. CDR1 SGHVS and CDR2 FNYEAQ come from the germline V gene. Trimming took 4 bases from V and 3 from J; bases not matched to a gene: 9. The CDR3 spans 15 residues. This CDR3 reads CASSSPWTGDYEQYF. CDR3 nucleotides: TGTGCCAGCAGCTCTCCCTGGACAGGAGACTACGAGCAGTACTTC. Full variable domain (outside the CDR3, taken from reference TRBV7-6 and TRBJ2-7): GAGVSQSPRYKVTKRGQDVALRCDPISGHVSLYWYRQALGQGPEFLTYFNYEAQQDKSGLPNDRFSAERPEGSISTLTIQRTEQRDSAMYRCASSSPWTGDYEQYFGPGTRLTVT.

The CDR3 coding sequence is TGTGCCAGCAGTCCCGACTGGGCGGGAGAAAACGAAGATACGCAGTATTTT. This translates into CASSPDWAGENEDTQYF. This chain joins TRBV28 and TRBJ2-3; 7 nucleotides match TRBD2. Germline V gives CDR1 MDHEN, CDR2 SYDVKM. V lost 5 bases, J lost 5 bases, and 16 bases stayed unmatched. The CDR3 covers 17 residues.

This clonotype showed up many times. This chain joins TRBV6-5 and TRBJ1-1; no reliable D call. V lost 2 bases and J 6 bases, leaving 13 bases between the germline ends. CDR1 is MNHEY and CDR2 is SVGAGI in the germline V gene. This CDR3 spans 14 amino acids. The CDR3: CASSYKALGAEAFF. For the CDR3, the DNA is TGTGCCAGCAGTTACAAGGCCCTCGGGGCTGAAGCTTTCTTT.

V usage is TRBV12-5 and J usage is TRBJ1-2; D is undetermined. The CDR3 has 18 residues. Germline loops: CDR1 LGHNT, CDR2 FRNRAP. Trimming took 2 bases from V and 0 from J, leaving 19 bases between them. The DNA of the CDR3 is TGTGCTAGTGGTTTGCGACTCGGCAGGTCGACAACTAACTATGGCTACACCTTC. Its translation: CASGLRLGRSTTNYGYTF.